The source of this T cell receptor (beta chain) is a study of shared clonotypes between healthy human individuals. The study, taken as a whole, reports: In general, naive subsets displayed greater estimated richness than memory subsets did. The study sampled only blood, and tissue repertoires likely differ.

Only in-frame clones appear in the TCRdb table, and some are missing; sequencing was by immunoSEQ multiplex PCR. The sample has about 2,100,000 clones, 93% seen once. CDR1 is PRHDT and CDR2 is FYEKMQ in the germline V gene (reference sequence). V lost 4 bases and J lost 8, with 14 bases in between. The CDR3 has 14 residues. CD45RO-negative cells were positively selected for CCR7, leaving out terminally differentiated effector memory CD45RA+ cells. Each donor was a Caucasian adult residing in Nashville, Tennessee. In regard to this clone: The antigen remains undetermined.

Material: naive CD8+ T cells from PBMCs. The chain combines TRBV13 with TRBJ1-4; D gene ambiguous. The receptor was isolated from a man between 18 and 35 years old in good health. Some clones in this sample may be carry-over from other donors' samples. The CDR3 nucleotides read TGTGCCAGCAGCTCCGGACCTCCGGAGGAAAAACTGTTTTTT. This gives the protein CASSSGPPEEKLFF.